In this sample, the clone carrying this T cell receptor beta chain turned up a few times. Samples each had at least 5 micrograms of total RNA extracted. This sample was taken from a study of blood T cells in healthy people across ages. For the study at large: With template switching, about one barcoded beta molecule was captured per two T cells.

Next came a second PCR, run for 7 to 11 cycles, which used a sample-barcoded 5' primer along with a J-beta primer mix. TCRdb processed the 5' RACE reads anew with MiXCR; each CDR3 protein has one entry. In the table there are some 850,000 distinct CDR3 sequences, around 25% of which are singletons. Germline V gene lookup returns CDR1 LGHDT and CDR2 YNNKEL (reference sequence). CDR3 length: 15 amino acids. V lost 0 bases and J lost 6, with 12 bases in between. The same data also contributed to another study, on T cells of mothers and their children. That work contributes: Thymic selection molds TCR recombination products alike in related and unrelated pairs.

The receptor's source is a boy aged 5-17 years in good health. J is TRBJ2-1 and V is TRBV3-1; D is perhaps TRBD2 (5 bases). The specimen sequenced was blood. The CDR3 DNA follows: TGTGCCAGCAGCCAAGACGGCCGGGGAGTCAATGAGCAGTTCTTC. Translation gives CASSQDGRGVNEQFF.